Shown below are 8 T cell receptor beta chains from a single sample sequenced in a study of T-cell memory formation after mild COVID-19. TCRdb called the 5' RACE reads again in MiXCR, with one record for every CDR3 protein. The sample includes under 650,000 distinct CDR3 sequences, about a sixth of them seen just once. Sample: PBMCs or a T cell subset sorted from them (not recorded which). The receptors derive from an adult woman who had mild COVID-19 (a few samples of this study predate the infection). Cell type and time point are not known.

The chain employs TRBV7-6 and TRBJ1-4; no clear D gene. CDR1 and CDR2 from the germline V gene are SGHVS and FNYEAQ. Trimming cost V 5 bases and J 2 bases, with 12 bases left between them. The CDR3 consists of 15 residues. CDR3 coding DNA: TGTGCCAGCAGCGTTACGCGGGGTACTAATGAAAAACTGTTTTTT. Its translation: CASSVTRGTNEKLFF.

This clonotype was counted only a few times. This chain uses TRBV24-1 with TRBJ1-6; 8 bases agree with TRBD1. The V gene end was trimmed by 7 bases and the J gene end by 9 bases; junction bases not matched to a gene: 4. From germline, CDR1 is KGHDR and CDR2 SFDVKD. The CDR3 is 13 residues long. The CDR3: CATRDRDSSPLHF. The CDR3 coding sequence is TGTGCCACCAGGGACAGGGATTCTTCACCCCTCCACTTT.

The rearrangement joins TRBV5-1 to TRBJ1-1; D ambiguous. This CDR3 is built from 15 residues. CDR1 SGHRS and CDR2 YFSETQ come from the germline V gene. Trimming pared 1 base from V and 1 base from J, leaving 11 bases between. CDR3 DNA sequence: TGCGCCAGCAGCTTGTTAACTGGAAGGAACACTGAAGCTTTCTTT. Encoded protein: CASSLLTGRNTEAFF.

The CDR3 spells CASSLAGSGRGNEQFF. The CDR3 DNA follows: TGTGCCAGCAGCTTAGCGGGTAGCGGAAGAGGCAATGAGCAGTTCTTC. This sequence joins TRBV7-2 and TRBJ2-1; maybe TRBD2 (6 bases). Germline V CDR1 and CDR2: SGHTA, FQGNSA. The length of the CDR3 is 16 residues. V lost 0 bases and J 6 bases, leaving 15 bases between the germline ends.

The chain has TRBV3-1 and TRBJ2-5, with D hard to call. CDR3 size: 12 residues. With 1 base removed from V and 8 bases from J, the gap between germline ends came to 8 bases. Germline CDR1 is LGHDT and CDR2 is YNNKEL (reference sequence). The CDR3 is CASSQGLSTQYF. The CDR3 nucleotides are TGTGCCAGCAGCCAAGGACTCTCAACCCAGTACTTC.

The chain is built from TRBV4-1 and TRBJ2-1, with D tentatively TRBD2 (6 bases). The CDR3 covers 15 residues. V was clipped by 0 bases and J by 4 bases, with 10 bases between them. Germline V CDR1 and CDR2: MGHRA, YSYEKL. The CDR3 DNA is TGCGCCAGCAGCCAAGACATCGGGGGTTACAATGAGCAGTTCTTC. Translating gives CASSQDIGGYNEQFF.

CDR3 DNA sequence: TGTGCCAGCAGCGCGACAGGGGGCTCGTCAGAGACCCAGTACTTC. Its protein product is CASSATGGSSETQYF. The V and J genes are TRBV11-2 and TRBJ2-5; TRBD1 matches at 10 bases. V lost 5 bases, J lost 4 bases, and 7 bases stayed unmatched. The CDR3 covers 15 residues. Germline CDR1 reads SGHAT; CDR2 reads FQNNGV.

The chain couples TRBV25-1 to TRBJ2-2; TRBD1 or TRBD2 may be the D gene (5 bases each). Trimming pared 4 bases from V and 3 bases from J, leaving 12 bases between. CDR1 and CDR2 from the germline V gene are MGHDK and SYGVNS. CDR3 length: 15 residues. The CDR3 bases are TGTGCCAGCAGTGGTCGAGGGGCGGACACCGGGGAGCTGTTTTTT. Its translation is CASSGRGADTGELFF.